This T cell receptor beta chain derives from a study of CXCR3-negative and CXCR3-positive naive CD8 T cells. Study-level information: Approximately 140 million TRB reads were obtained in total, which works out to about 1.5 +/- 0.3 million per library.

Comments on this clonotype: The antigen remains undetermined.

General study results and limits: The TRBV-TRBJ usage of naive CXCR3-negative and CXCR3-positive cells was similar, but that of memory cells differed.

The study made its TRB cDNA libraries by 5' RACE, adding UMI labels. TCRdb reprocessed the 5' RACE reads and reports one entry per CDR3 protein, with no DNA. The sample shows over 100,000 distinct CDR3 sequences, and approximately 0.51% sits with its ten largest clones. The CDR3 has 15 residues. CDR1 is MRHNA and CDR2 is SNTAGT in the germline V gene. The sequenced sample consisted of naive CXCR3- CD8+ T cells from blood. Documented subset: CD45RO-CCR7+CD27+CD95- naive CD8+ T cells lacking CXCR3 (TNR3-). The source of this sequence is a human donor in good health. Some clones in this sample may be carry-over from other donors' samples. The genes are TRBV6-4 and TRBJ2-3. Here the CDR3 reads CASSRLGASTDTQYF.